Listed here are 13 T cell receptor beta chains from one sample, sequenced in a study of beta chain features in type 1 diabetes. Isolated RNA was reverse transcribed in full, so expressed TCRB transcripts were sequenced. Measured with immunoSEQ multiplex PCR; TCRdb has only the in-frame clones, and not every one. This sample has about 620,000 clones; roughly 15% occur once, and the top ten carry approximately 0.099%. The sample consisted of naive CD4+ T cells from blood. Receptor source: a man in his late teens or twenties in good health.

This clone was picked up a small number of times. The J gene is TRBJ1-2, the V gene TRBV28; the match to TRBD1 covers 8 bases. CDR1 MDHEN and CDR2 SYDVKM come from the germline V gene. CDR3 length: 14 amino acids. The J segment lost 4 bases and the V segment lost 3 bases, leaving 4 bases of the junction unmatched. In DNA, the CDR3 is TGTGCCAGCAGTTTGGACAGGGTGGGCTATGGCTACACCTTC. Translation: CASSLDRVGYGYTF.

The rearrangement uses TRBV9 and TRBJ2-1; 11 bases align to TRBD2. The V gene end was trimmed by 3 bases and the J gene end by 5 bases; junction bases not matched to a gene: 7. CDR1 and CDR2 from the germline V gene are SGDLS and YYNGEE. The CDR3 totals 16 residues. CDR3 DNA: TGTGCCAGCAGCGCCTCCGGGACTAGCGGACACAATGAGCAGTTCTTC. It yields the protein CASSASGTSGHNEQFF.

This chain connects TRBV5-1 to TRBJ2-1, with TRBD2 matching 9 bases. Germline CDR1 and CDR2: SGHRS and YFSETQ. Trimming removed 4 bases from V and 8 bases from J; junction bases left unmatched: 4. The CDR3 is 13 residues long. The CDR3 DNA reads as TGCGCCAGCAGCCCCCTAGCGGGATATGAGCAGTTCTTC. Encoded protein: CASSPLAGYEQFF.

The chain uses TRBV18 and TRBJ1-1; D perhaps matches TRBD1 (5 bases). This CDR3 has 14 residues. V dropped 2 bases and J dropped 5 bases, with 12 bases sitting between them. Germline CDR1 reads KGHSH; CDR2 reads LQKENI. The CDR3 nucleotides read TGTGCCAGCTCACCAGTGGAGGGGAAAACTGAAGCTTTCTTT. Protein sequence: CASSPVEGKTEAFF. The whole variable domain, remainder taken from reference TRBV18 and TRBJ1-1, is NAGVMQNPRHLVRRRGQEARLRCSPMKGHSHVYWYRQLPEEGLKFMVYLQKENIIDESGMPKERFSAEFPKEGPSILRIQQVVRGDSAAYFCASSPVEGKTEAFFGQGTRLTVV.

The chain links TRBV29-1 to TRBJ2-1; 10 positions match TRBD2. CDR3 length equals 15 residues. Germline CDR1 reads SQVTM; CDR2 reads ANQGSEA. The junction had 3 bases not matched to a gene; V was cut back by 3 bases and J by 1 base. The CDR3 sequence is CSVDVAGGSYNEQFF. In DNA, the CDR3 is TGCAGCGTTGACGTAGCGGGGGGTTCCTACAATGAGCAGTTCTTC.

The chain couples TRBV18 to TRBJ2-7; the match to TRBD2 covers 13 bases. Losses at the gene ends were 4 bases for V and 3 bases for J; bases not matched to a gene: 18. CDR1 and CDR2 (germline): KGHSH, LQKENI. The CDR3 spans 20 residues. In DNA form, the CDR3 reads TGTGCCAGCTCACAACTCCCGGGACTAGCGGGAAAAGAGGGGGACTACGAGCAGTACTTC. It is translated as CASSQLPGLAGKEGDYEQYF. The full variable domain, its missing parts supplied by reference TRBV18 and TRBJ2-7, is NAGVMQNPRHLVRRRGQEARLRCSPMKGHSHVYWYRQLPEEGLKFMVYLQKENIIDESGMPKERFSAEFPKEGPSILRIQQVVRGDSAAYFCASSQLPGLAGKEGDYEQYFGPGTRLTVT.

This clone was counted between two and nine times. The J gene is TRBJ2-3, the V gene TRBV12-5; D possibly corresponds to TRBD1 (5 bases). CDR3 length: 13 amino acids. Germline CDR1 is LGHNT and CDR2 is FRNRAP. V dropped 6 bases and J dropped 6 bases, with 13 bases sitting between them. The CDR3 DNA reads as TGTGCTAGTGGACTCCTTACAGGCGATACGCAGTATTTT. It translates to CASGLLTGDTQYF.

The chain has TRBV6-1 and TRBJ1-1, with a weak D call TRBD1 (5 bases). Germline CDR1 reads MNHNS; CDR2 reads SASEGT. CDR3 length: 13 residues. Trimming cost V 6 bases and J 1 base, with 9 bases left between them. The DNA for the CDR3 is TGTGCCAGCAGACTCACAGGGAACACTGAAGCTTTCTTT. The encoded protein is CASRLTGNTEAFF.

This clone was detected a few times. V and J are TRBV5-4 and TRBJ2-2; no firm D call. The CDR3 runs 18 residues. Trimming removed 4 bases from V and 0 bases from J, with 19 bases in between. Germline V gene data show CDR1 as SGHNT and CDR2 as YYREEE (reference sequence). The CDR3 spells CASSATFRRPTNTGELFF. The CDR3 nucleotides read TGTGCCAGCAGCGCCACCTTCAGACGCCCAACGAACACCGGGGAGCTGTTTTTT.

This chain uses TRBV5-6 with TRBJ1-1; no clear D gene. Looked up from germline, CDR1 is SGHDT and CDR2 is YYEEEE. Trimming took off 0 bases at V and 0 bases at J, with 9 bases between the two ends. This CDR3 spans 15 amino acids. The CDR3 loop reads CASSLAGNMNTEAFF. The CDR3 DNA reads TGTGCCAGCAGCTTGGCCGGGAATATGAACACTGAAGCTTTCTTT.

The chain has TRBV28 and TRBJ1-5; 8 positions agree with TRBD1. The length of the CDR3 is 18 residues. CDR1 is MDHEN, CDR2 SYDVKM, per germline. V was clipped by 1 base and J by 0 bases; unmatched bases: 8. The CDR3 loop is CASSLSPIRGRSNQPQHF. CDR3 DNA sequence: TGTGCCAGCAGTTTATCCCCAATCAGGGGGCGTAGCAATCAGCCCCAGCATTTT.

This clone appeared once. The chain recombines TRBV5-1 with TRBJ1-2, with D tentatively TRBD1 (5 bases). CDR3 length: 13 amino acids. V was cut by 4 bases and J by 4 bases, with 11 bases left in between. CDR1 and CDR2 from the germline V gene are SGHRS and YFSETQ. CDR3 nucleotide sequence: TGCGCCAGCAGCCAAGACAGTGGCTATGGCTACACCTTC. This codes for CASSQDSGYGYTF.

The chain combines TRBV7-2 with TRBJ2-3, with D hard to call. Looked up from germline, CDR1 is SGHTA and CDR2 is FQGNSA. V lost 3 bases, J lost 5 bases, and 9 bases lay in between. The length of the CDR3 is 13 residues. CDR3 bases: TGTGCCAGCAGCTTTTCAGTCGGAGATACGCAGTATTTT. It encodes CASSFSVGDTQYF.